This T cell receptor (beta chain) was observed in a study of CD8+CD57+ T cells in acquired aplastic anemia. Background on the study: An average of about 3.4 ug of DNA was obtained from sorted CD4+ and CD8+ cells. For CD4+ cells, healthy donors had an average of approximately 10 million reads.

The V gene lost 1 base and the J gene lost 1 base, with 8 bases spanning the gap. The CDR3 is made up of 15 amino acids. The V gene's germline CDR1 is SEHNR and CDR2 FQNEAQ (reference sequence). Genomic DNA templated the TCR beta VDJ and CDR3 profiling. TCRdb re-analysed the reads in MiXCR, keeping a single row per CDR3 protein. The table has 62,000 or so distinct CDR3 sequences, around half seen once. With regard to this clonotype: Its specificity is not known.

Study-wide points: Patients and healthy controls showed no significant CD8+ Simpson's diversity difference.

Sequences were obtained from sorted CD4+, CD8+, or CD8+CD57+ T cells (not recorded which) from PBMCs. This receptor was taken from a human donor in good health, serving as a control. This chain joins TRBV7-9 and TRBJ1-5; D call uncertain. CDR3 residues: CASSLDGRSNQPQHF. CDR3 in DNA: TGTGCCAGCAGCTTAGACGGGCGGAGCAATCAGCCCCAGCATTTT.